Sequencing of this TCR beta chain was carried out in a study of cytomegalovirus exposure and HLA in healthy donors. Looking at the study overall: The 100 to 150 validation repertoires used the same platform as the roughly 670 first-cohort repertoires, a later analysis reported.

General study points: Cytomegalovirus association was assigned to under 200 TCR beta chains.

The data were produced by immunoSEQ multiplex PCR, yet TCRdb's version contains in-frame clones alone and is incomplete. Altogether a few hundred thousand clones are present, around 86% being singletons, with the ten largest covering roughly 0.82%. Germline V gene data show CDR1 as SNHLY and CDR2 as FYNNEI. V shed 3 bases and J 8 bases; nucleotides not matched to a gene: 7. The CDR3 length is 15 residues. Details on this clone: Antigen unknown.

This TCR was recovered from a woman in her late teens or twenties in good health and CMV-seronegative. The sequenced sample consisted of PBMCs. The gene calls are TRBV2 and TRBJ2-1; TRBD2 agrees at 10 bases. CDR3 in amino acids: CASSDGLAASDEQFF. DNA for the CDR3: TGTGCCAGCAGTGACGGACTAGCGGCCTCCGATGAGCAGTTCTTC.